This record covers a single TCR beta chain. The V gene end was trimmed by 1 base and the J gene end by 3 bases; junction bases not matched to a gene: 4. Germline lookup yields CDR1 SGHDN and CDR2 FVKESK. CDR3 length: 17 residues. This record belongs to a study of control samples from healthy donors and cancer patients. Produced via immunoSEQ multiplex PCR; TCRdb's table is partial and in-frame only. Among tens of thousands of clones listed, about 88% were seen once. V and J are TRBV14 and TRBJ2-3; 13 bases agree with TRBD2. The sequence was collected from a woman between 50 and 59 years old in good health. The sample taken for sequencing was blood. The CDR3 DNA reads as TGTGCCAGCAGCCAAGGGACTAGCGGGGGAAGAACAGATACGCAGTATTTT. Residues: CASSQGTSGGRTDTQYF.